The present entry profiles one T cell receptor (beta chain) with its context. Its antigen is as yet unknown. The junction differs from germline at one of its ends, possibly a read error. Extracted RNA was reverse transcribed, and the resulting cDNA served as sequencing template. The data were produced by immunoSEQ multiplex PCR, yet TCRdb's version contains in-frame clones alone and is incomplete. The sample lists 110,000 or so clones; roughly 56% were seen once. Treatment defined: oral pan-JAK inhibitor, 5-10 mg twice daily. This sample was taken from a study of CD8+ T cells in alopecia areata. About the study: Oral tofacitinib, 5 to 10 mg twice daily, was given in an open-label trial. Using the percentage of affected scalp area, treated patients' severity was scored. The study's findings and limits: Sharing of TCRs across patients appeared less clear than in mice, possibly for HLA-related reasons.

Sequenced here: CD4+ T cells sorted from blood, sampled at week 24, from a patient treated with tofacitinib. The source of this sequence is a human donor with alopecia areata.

CDR3 DNA sequence: TGTGCCAGCAGCTTTCGGGGGACTAGCTTTCACTTC. This codes for CASSFRGTSFHF. This chain links TRBV7-2 with TRBJ2-5, with 9 bases matching TRBD2. The germline gives CDR1 SGHTA, CDR2 FQGNSA. This CDR3 has 12 amino acids.